This T cell receptor (beta chain) was recovered during a study of T cells in Graves' hyperthyroidism and ophthalmopathy. The table lists this clonotype with a few counts. It was RNA transcripts that yielded the amplified TCR beta CDR3 regions. The TCR CDR3 first-round RT-PCR relied on the HTBI primer set. TCRdb reanalysed the multiplex PCR reads using MiXCR and keeps one entry per CDR3 protein. The sample has hundreds of thousands of distinct CDR3 sequences, approximately 22% seen once. Germline lookup yields CDR1 DFQATT and CDR2 SNEGSKA (reference sequence). The CDR3 consists of 13 residues. V lost 0 bases and J lost 4, with 9 bases in between. Inclusion characteristics of ophthalmopathy patients comprised a Clinical Activity Score of at least 3, a NOSPECS grade of at least 4, and duration under 3 months. Patients showing uncontrolled infection, other autoimmune disease, pregnancy or lactation were ineligible. An approximately 10 ml volume of fresh peripheral blood provided the PBMCs.

V usage is TRBV20-1 and J usage is TRBJ1-2; possibly TRBD1 for D (5 bases). The TCR sequence derives from a woman between 65 and 79 years old with Graves' ophthalmopathy. Specimen: blood. CDR3 DNA sequence: TGCAGTGCTAGAGATCGACAGACCTATGGCTACACCTTC. Its translation is CSARDRQTYGYTF.